This TCR beta chain was documented in a study of cytomegalovirus exposure and HLA in healthy donors. Study-level results: A later analysis, which compared TCR beta chains of equal frequency, found the HLA-associated ones more clonally expanded. In a later analysis, 15,000 to 20,000 TCR beta sequences were associated with HLA alleles at 0.05 false discovery rate. In vitro checks showed that a few CMV-associated chains really do target CMV antigens.

This clone came up once. What it binds is not known. 60 Vbeta and 13 Jbeta primers were used in PCR. Profiling relied on immunoSEQ multiplex PCR, and the TCRdb table lists in-frame clones only, not all of them. The data show about 160,000 clones, roughly 65% seen once. Germline CDR1 MDHEN, CDR2 SYDVKM. The CDR3 totals 15 residues. The germline V and J ends were trimmed by 3 bases and 4 bases, with 13 bases remaining between them. What was sequenced was PBMCs. The source of this sequence is a man younger than 35 in good health and CMV-seropositive. The rearrangement joins TRBV28 to TRBJ1-5; D call uncertain. The DNA for the CDR3 is TGTGCCAGCAGTTTTTACCACGAGATGAATCAGCCCCAGCATTTT. Amino acid sequence: CASSFYHEMNQPQHF.